Included here is one T cell receptor (beta chain) sequence, with context. This record comes from a study of Graves' ophthalmopathy and Graves' hyperthyroidism. Patients were left out if they had other autoimmune diseases, uncontrolled infections, pregnancy or lactation. RNA served as the template for amplifying TCR beta CDR3 regions. HTBI primers were used in a first-round RT-PCR, which preceded a second-round multiplex PCR. TCRdb passed the multiplex PCR reads through MiXCR, listing each CDR3 protein once. There are hundreds of thousands of distinct CDR3 sequences in the sample; around 21% occur only once, and approximately 3% lies in the top ten. This TCR came from a woman between 18 and 29 years old with stable Graves' hyperthyroidism. The sequenced material came from peripheral blood.

The DNA for the CDR3 is TGCAGCGTTGATCGGGGGGGAGAGACCCAGTACTTC. It codes for CSVDRGGETQYF. The rearrangement joins TRBV29-1 to TRBJ2-5; TRBD2 matches at 8 bases. Trimming took 3 bases from V and 4 from J; bases not matched to a gene: 1. The CDR3 extends over 12 amino acids. Looked up from germline, CDR1 is SQVTM and CDR2 is ANQGSEA. The full variable domain, rest sourced from reference TRBV29-1 and TRBJ2-5, is SAVISQKPSRDICQRGTSLTIQCQVDSQVTMMFWYRQQPGQSLTLIATANQGSEATYESGFVIDKFPISRPNLTFSTLTVSNMSPEDSSIYLCSVDRGGETQYFGPGTRLLVL.